The clone carrying this T cell receptor beta chain was detected many times. These data come from a study of regulatory T cells in long-lasting Graves disease. TCR beta libraries were built with iRepertoire HTBI primers and Arm-PCR of CDR3 regions. TCRdb fed the multiplex PCR reads into MiXCR, producing one record per CDR3 protein. Of approximately 460,000 distinct CDR3 sequences listed, about a sixth were seen once; the top ten hold about 10%. Time point indicated: newly diagnosed GD, antithyroid drugs for less than 3 months. The TCR library was made from RNA that had been extracted from PBMCs in TRIzol. Germline CDR1 is SGHTA and CDR2 is FQGNSA. CDR3 length: 14 residues. Between the trimmed V and J ends, which lost 4 bases and 5 bases, there was a span of 14 bases. In addition, the sample was reused for a study of T cells in Graves' hyperthyroidism and ophthalmopathy.

The V and J genes are TRBV7-2 and TRBJ2-5, with D perhaps matching TRBD2 (6 bases). The clonotype was recovered from a woman between 25 and 40 years old with Graves disease. The material was peripheral blood mononuclear cells (PBMCs), obtained at new diagnosis, from a patient treated with antithyroid drugs. The CDR3 region has the DNA TGTGCCAGCAGCTGGAAGGGAGGTCAGGAGACCCAGTACTTC. This translates into CASSWKGGQETQYF. The full variable domain, rest sourced from reference TRBV7-2 and TRBJ2-5, is GAGVSQSPSNKVTEKGKDVELRCDPISGHTALYWYRQSLGQGLEFLIYFQGNSAPDKSGLPSDRFSAERTGGSVSTLTIQRTQQEDSAVYLCASSWKGGQETQYFGPGTRLLVL.